One sample yielded the 27 T cell receptor beta chains listed below, sequenced in a study of T cell clones after liver transplantation. The repertoire was sequenced with immunoSEQ multiplex PCR; TCRdb's copy has only in-frame clones and lacks some. The table has 45,000 to 60,000 clones, approximately 70% seen once. The sequenced sample was CD4+ T cells from blood, obtained at the approximately 15-month timepoint. These receptors were taken from a human patient who received a liver transplant. Some T cells may be supplied by the graft donor.

V usage is TRBV30 and J usage is TRBJ2-5, with 12 bases matching TRBD2. The CDR3 is 17 residues long. Germline CDR1 and CDR2: GTSNPN and SVGIG (reference sequence). V dropped 0 bases and J dropped 1; count of bases not matched to a gene: 6. In DNA, the CDR3 is TGTGCCTGGAGTGTTGGGCTAGCGGGGGGGATCCAAGAGACCCAGTACTTC. Protein product: CAWSVGLAGGIQETQYF.

The chain is built from TRBV10-1 and TRBJ2-1; D tentatively reads TRBD1 or TRBD2 (5 bases each). CDR3 size: 13 residues. V lost 8 bases to trimming and J lost 9 bases, with 17 bases between them. Germline CDR1 is WNHNN and CDR2 is SYGVQD (reference sequence). This CDR3 is CASGDPGTGEQFF. The CDR3 DNA reads as TGCGCCAGCGGGGACCCCGGGACCGGTGAGCAGTTCTTC.

This chain links TRBV30 with TRBJ1-5; 8 bases match TRBD1. The CDR3 totals 13 residues. V was pared by 5 bases and J by 7 bases, with 7 bases of the junction left unmatched. The germline gives CDR1 GTSNPN, CDR2 SVGIG (reference sequence). The CDR3 reads CAWSAGGRQPQHF. CDR3 nucleotide sequence: TGTGCCTGGTCGGCAGGGGGCAGACAGCCCCAGCATTTT.

The chain carries TRBV30 and TRBJ1-1; D ambiguous. This CDR3 is 12 amino acids long. CDR1 and CDR2 (germline): GTSNPN, SVGIG (reference sequence). Trimming took 3 bases from V and 4 from J, leaving 9 bases between them. The DNA for the CDR3 is TGTGCCTGGAGGGGGTACGGCACTGAAGCTTTCTTT. Its protein product is CAWRGYGTEAFF.

The chain joins TRBV7-2 to TRBJ1-6, with 8 bases that match TRBD1. Losses at the gene ends were 6 bases for V and 0 bases for J; bases not matched to a gene: 13. The germline V gene has CDR1 SGHTA and CDR2 FQGNSA. The length of the CDR3 is 19 residues. The CDR3 bases are TGTGCCAGCAGTTTAAAACCCACAGGGGGGTACTCCTATAATTCACCCCTCCACTTT. Translated: CASSLKPTGGYSYNSPLHF.

This clone was observed a single time. V usage is TRBV15 and J usage is TRBJ2-7; the D gene is possibly TRBD1 (6 bases). The V gene lost 0 bases and the J gene lost 3 bases, with 6 bases spanning the gap. Germline CDR1 and CDR2: LNHNV and YYDKDF (reference sequence). The CDR3 totals 13 residues. The CDR3 coding sequence is TGTGCCACCAGCAGAGAACAGGGCTACGAGCAGTACTTC. Its translation is CATSREQGYEQYF.

The rearrangement joins TRBV30 to TRBJ1-2, with TRBD1 identical over 12 bases. The CDR3 is made up of 14 amino acids. The V segment lost 3 bases and the J segment 8 bases; nucleotides outside the gene matches: 7. Germline V gene lookup returns CDR1 GTSNPN and CDR2 SVGIG (reference sequence). The CDR3 nucleotides are TGTGCCTGGAGCAAGACCGGGACAGGGGGCGGCTACACCTTC. It translates to CAWSKTGTGGGYTF.

The chain recombines TRBV27 with TRBJ1-1; a possible D gene is TRBD1 (6 bases). The germline V and J ends were trimmed by 3 bases and 2 bases, with 16 bases remaining between them. Germline loops: CDR1 MNHEY, CDR2 SMNVEV (reference sequence). CDR3 length: 16 residues. As DNA, the CDR3 is TGTGCCAGCAGTTTCGTAGGACAGACTATTAACACTGAAGCTTTCTTT. Its protein is CASSFVGQTINTEAFF.

This chain connects TRBV5-1 to TRBJ2-5; the D gene could be TRBD1 or TRBD2 (6 bases each). Per the germline V gene, CDR1 is SGHRS and CDR2 is YFSETQ. Deletions cut 4 bases from V and 2 bases from J, with 15 bases between. This CDR3 is 15 amino acids long. The CDR3 nucleotides read TGCGCCAGCAGCCTCCTGGAGGGGGGTCAAGAGACCCAGTACTTC. Its protein is CASSLLEGGQETQYF.

The chain uses TRBV30 and TRBJ1-1; TRBD1 is a possible D gene (6 bases). The CDR3 sequence is 13 residues long. Trimming shortened V by 3 bases and J by 4 bases, and 12 bases separated the two germline ends. CDR1 is GTSNPN and CDR2 is SVGIG in the germline V gene (reference sequence). The CDR3 loop is CAWSLQGSTEAFF. The CDR3 DNA reads as TGTGCCTGGAGCCTACAGGGCAGCACTGAAGCTTTCTTT.

The table lists this clone with a few counts. The J gene is TRBJ1-4, the V gene TRBV5-1; tentatively, D is TRBD1 (5 bases). The CDR3 has 15 amino acids. Trimming took off 2 bases at V and 0 bases at J, with 8 bases between the two ends. The germline V gene encodes CDR1 SGHRS and CDR2 YFSETQ. CDR3 bases: TGCGCCAGCAGCTTTGGGGGGGCAACTAATGAAAAACTGTTTTTT. It codes for CASSFGGATNEKLFF.

The chain is built from TRBV6-6 and TRBJ1-2, with 7 bases lining up with TRBD1. CDR1 is MNHNY, CDR2 SVGAGI, per germline (reference sequence). This CDR3 contains 16 residues. Unmatched junction bases numbered 12, after V lost 6 bases and J lost 2 bases. DNA for the CDR3: TGTGCCAGCAGCCGCGACAGGGATTCGCCCAACTATGGCTACACCTTC. It codes for CASSRDRDSPNYGYTF.

This clone was observed once. The DNA of the CDR3 is TGTGCCAGCAGCTTGGAAACTAGATCCTACGAGCAGTACGTC. Residues: CASSLETRSYEQYV. The rearrangement joins TRBV5-5 to TRBJ2-7, with D maybe TRBD2 (5 bases). Germline CDR1 SGHKS, CDR2 YYEKEE (reference sequence). With 0 bases removed from V and 1 base from J, the gap between germline ends came to 8 bases. This CDR3 has 14 amino acids.

The chain recombines TRBV11-3 with TRBJ2-4; TRBD1 matches 7 bases. Germline values: CDR1 SGHNT, CDR2 YENEEA. This CDR3 is built from 15 residues. J lost 2 bases, V lost 4 bases, and 5 bases had no gene match. The CDR3: CASSSLTGTKNIQYF. CDR3 bases: TGTGCCAGCAGCTCCTTGACAGGGACCAAAAACATTCAGTACTTC.

The chain recombines TRBV10-3 with TRBJ1-2; 9 positions match TRBD1. The V and J ends lost 4 bases and 5 bases, in that order; junction bases with no gene match: 8. Germline V gene data show CDR1 as ENHRY and CDR2 as SYGVKD. The CDR3 runs to 15 residues. The CDR3 reads CAISGTGTGPYGYTF. CDR3 bases: TGTGCCATCAGTGGGACCGGGACAGGGCCGTATGGCTACACCTTC.

This clone was detected only a few times. CDR3 protein: CASSPVLDEQFF. The CDR3 nucleotides are TGTGCCAGCAGCCCCGTTTTGGATGAGCAGTTCTTC. J is TRBJ2-1 and V is TRBV7-8; D not certain. The CDR3 contains 12 residues. Germline CDR1 and CDR2: SGHVS and FQNEAQ. The V end lost 5 bases, the J end lost 8 bases, and 10 bases lay between the germline ends.

The V call is TRBV6-1, the J call TRBJ1-2; D gene uncertain. Trimming left V 10 bases short and J 4 bases short, with 13 bases between. The CDR3 is made up of 12 amino acids. The germline CDR1 and CDR2 sequences are MNHNS and SASEGT. This CDR3 reads CANTQSSYGYTF. In DNA, the CDR3 is TGTGCCAACACTCAGTCTTCCTATGGCTACACCTTC.

The chain links TRBV19 to TRBJ2-5; the D gene could be TRBD1 or TRBD2 (5 bases each). This CDR3 comprises 12 residues. CDR1 and CDR2 (germline): LNHDA, SQIVND (reference sequence). The V gene lost 3 bases and the J gene lost 4 bases, with 6 bases spanning the gap. CDR3 sequence (DNA): TGTGCCAGTAGTATGAGGGGAGAGACCCAGTACTTC. It yields the protein CASSMRGETQYF.

The genes are TRBV11-3 and TRBJ2-3; maybe TRBD1 (5 bases). Germline loops: CDR1 SGHNT, CDR2 YENEEA. This CDR3 has 15 amino acids. Trimming removed 3 bases at V and 1 base at J, with 11 bases between. CDR3 loop: CASSFDTGRTDTQYF. The CDR3, as DNA: TGTGCCAGCAGCTTCGATACAGGACGCACAGATACGCAGTATTTT. Drawing the rest from reference TRBV11-3 and TRBJ2-3, the complete variable domain is EAGVVQSPRYKIIEKKQPVAFWCNPISGHNTLYWYLQNLGQGPELLIRYENEEAVDDSQLPKDRFSAERLKGVDSTLKIQPAELGDSAVYLCASSFDTGRTDTQYFGPGTRLTVL.

This chain connects TRBV30 to TRBJ2-3; 8 bases line up with TRBD2. Germline V CDR1 and CDR2: GTSNPN, SVGIG (reference sequence). The length of the CDR3 is 12 residues. CDR3 region: CGCGRLTDTQYF. Written as DNA, the CDR3 is TGTGGGTGCGGGAGGTTGACAGATACGCAGTATTTT.

The V and J genes are TRBV29-1 and TRBJ2-5; TRBD1 is a possible D gene (8 bases). The CDR3 runs to 14 residues. Germline CDR1 and CDR2: SQVTM and ANQGSEA. V shed 3 bases and J shed 4 bases, with 15 bases lying between them. Here the CDR3 DNA reads TGCAGCGTTGAGAAGAACAGGGGGGGAGAGACCCAGTACTTC. This gives the protein CSVEKNRGGETQYF.

On this clone itself: Its ends do not fully match the called genes, so a read error is possible. V is TRBV5-1 and J is TRBJ1-2, with D perhaps matching TRBD1 (6 bases). The CDR3 sequence is 15 residues long. Germline V gene sequence: CDR1 SGHRS, CDR2 YFSETQ. CDR3 DNA: TGCGCCAGCACCTTGGGGGCGCCGGCTAACTATGGCTACACCTTC. Translated: CASTLGAPANYGYTF. The complete variable domain, with remaining parts taken from reference TRBV5-1 and TRBJ1-2, reads KAGVTQTPRYLIKTRGQQVTLSCSPISGHRSVSWYQQTPGQGLQFLFEYFSETQRNKGNFPGRFSGRQFSNSRSEMNVSTLELGDSALYLCASTLGAPANYGYTFGSGTRLTVV.

The chain is built from TRBV7-9 and TRBJ1-2; no firm D call. CDR1 is SEHNR and CDR2 is FQNEAQ in the germline V gene (reference sequence). CDR3 length: 17 residues. Trimming stripped 2 bases from V and 6 bases from J, with 22 bases between. CDR3 residues: CASSLLPAQDNSHGYTF. The CDR3 DNA reads TGTGCCAGCAGCTTACTTCCTGCCCAGGATAATTCGCATGGCTACACCTTC.

A few counts support this clone. CDR3 protein: CASSIPPFTYQPQHF. CDR3 DNA sequence: TGTGCCAGTAGTATACCCCCCTTCACTTATCAGCCCCAGCATTTT. The V gene is TRBV19, the J gene TRBJ1-5; D uncertain. The V gene lost 2 bases and the J gene lost 5 bases, with 13 bases spanning the gap. CDR3 length: 15 amino acids. Germline CDR1 reads LNHDA; CDR2 reads SQIVND (reference sequence). The variable domain in full, completed from reference TRBV19 and TRBJ1-5, reads DGGITQSPKYLFRKEGQNVTLSCEQNLNHDAMYWYRQDPGQGLRLIYYSQIVNDFQKGDIAEGYSVSREKKESFPLTVTSAQKNPTAFYLCASSIPPFTYQPQHFGDGTRLSIL.

This clone was recorded a few times. The identical CDR3 is also encoded by other nucleotide sequences in the sample. The J gene is TRBJ2-5, the V gene TRBV20-1, with D unresolved. CDR1 is DFQATT and CDR2 is SNEGSKA in the germline V gene (reference sequence). There are 11 residues in the CDR3. V was trimmed by 1 base and J by 4 bases, leaving 4 bases between them. The CDR3 is CSARVGETQYF. CDR3 DNA sequence: TGCAGTGCTAGAGTGGGAGAGACCCAGTACTTC.

The table lists this clone with a few counts. This rearrangement joins TRBV18 to TRBJ2-2; D ambiguous. V shed 6 bases and J shed 1 base, with 18 bases lying between them. CDR3 length equals 17 residues. The germline CDR1 and CDR2 sequences are KGHSH and LQKENI. The CDR3 DNA follows: TGTGCCAGCTCTCCATCCGGTCGCGTCGGGAACACCGGGGAGCTGTTTTTT. It yields the protein CASSPSGRVGNTGELFF.

The chain combines TRBV2 with TRBJ2-1; D unresolved. Trimming cost V 6 bases and J 5 bases, with 17 bases left between them. Germline values: CDR1 SNHLY, CDR2 FYNNEI. The length of the CDR3 is 15 residues. The CDR3 reads CASRDASRWHNEQFF. For the CDR3, the DNA is TGTGCCAGCAGGGACGCGAGTAGGTGGCACAATGAGCAGTTCTTC.